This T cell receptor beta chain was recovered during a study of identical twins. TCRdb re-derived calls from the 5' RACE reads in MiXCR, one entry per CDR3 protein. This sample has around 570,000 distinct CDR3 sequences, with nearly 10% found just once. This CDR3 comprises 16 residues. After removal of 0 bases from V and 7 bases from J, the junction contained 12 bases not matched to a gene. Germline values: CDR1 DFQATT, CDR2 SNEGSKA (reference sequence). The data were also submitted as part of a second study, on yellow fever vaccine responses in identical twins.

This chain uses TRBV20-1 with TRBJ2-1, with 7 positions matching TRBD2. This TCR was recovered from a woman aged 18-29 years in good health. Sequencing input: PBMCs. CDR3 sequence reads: CSARDEGRERRNEQFF. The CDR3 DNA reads TGCAGTGCTAGAGATGAGGGGCGGGAGAGAAGGAATGAGCAGTTCTTC.